The entry below describes one T cell receptor beta chain. The data belong to a study of cytomegalovirus exposure and HLA in healthy donors. The assay was immunoSEQ multiplex PCR, and TCRdb's table has in-frame clones only and misses some. The table includes about 180,000 clones, 85% detected once. Per germline, CDR1 WSHSY and CDR2 SAAADI. Trimming cost V 3 bases and J 4 bases, with 9 bases left between them. There are 13 residues in the CDR3. This TCR came from a man aged 18 to 30 in good health and CMV-seropositive. This chain joins TRBV10-2 and TRBJ1-1, with D perhaps matching TRBD1 (6 bases). Sequencing was done on a sample of PBMCs. The CDR3 protein is CASSDPRGTEAFF. CDR3 sequence (DNA): TGCGCCAGCAGTGACCCCAGGGGCACTGAAGCTTTCTTT.